The text below deals with one TCR beta chain. The antigen is undetermined. As defined, naive CD8 cells were CD45RO-negative and positively selected for CCR7, with terminally differentiated effector memory CD45RA+ cells excluded. Measured with immunoSEQ multiplex PCR; TCRdb has only the in-frame clones, and not every one. The sample has about 2 million clones; 85% to 95% are singletons. This entry belongs to a study of shared clonotypes between healthy human individuals. Study-level information: A couple of women and a few men aged 18 to 49 served as donors. Points from the study as a whole: How much donors shared clonotypes was expected to be affected by sequencing depth. Depth was large, yet rarefaction showed that sorted-subset sequencing was incomplete.

Trimming removed 5 bases from V and 0 bases from J, with 16 bases in between. Looked up from germline, CDR1 is WNHNN and CDR2 is SYGVQD (reference sequence). The CDR3 extends over 17 amino acids. Sequencing was carried out using naive CD8+ T cells sorted from blood. This chain joins TRBV10-1 and TRBJ2-2; tentative D call: TRBD2 (6 bases). The clonotype comes from a man between 18 and 35 years old in good health. The CDR3 DNA follows: TGCGCCAGCAGTTCCCCGCCGGTAGCGGCGAACACCGGGGAGCTGTTTTTT. Protein sequence: CASSSPPVAANTGELFF.